The 25 T cell receptor beta chains in this list originate from one sample, sequenced in a study of identical twins. MiXCR, run by TCRdb on the 5' RACE reads, gives a single entry per CDR3 protein. The top ten hold around 0.98% of the sample, which has 700,000 or so distinct CDR3 sequences, more than 6.5% seen once. This sample also appeared in a second study, on yellow fever vaccine responses in identical twins.

The sample was PBMCs. These receptors all stem from a woman aged 18-35 years in good health.

The sample holds a few counts of this clonotype. This chain joins TRBV7-9 and TRBJ1-4, with D tentatively TRBD1 (6 bases). Germline assignment: CDR1 SEHNR and CDR2 FQNEAQ (reference sequence). V was clipped by 5 bases and J by 11 bases, with 12 bases between them. This CDR3 is built from 12 residues. The CDR3: CASSPTGWKLFF. The CDR3 DNA reads TGTGCCAGCAGCCCGACAGGCTGGAAACTGTTTTTT. Using reference TRBV7-9 and TRBJ1-4 for the parts outside the CDR3, the full variable domain is DTGVSQNPRHKITKRGQNVTFRCDPISEHNRLYWYRQTLGQGPEFLTYFQNEAQLEKSRLLSDRFSAERPKGSFSTLEIQRTEQGDSAMYLCASSPTGWKLFFGSGTQLSVL.

This clonotype was counted at least ten times. The V call is TRBV6-6, the J call TRBJ2-7, with D possibly being TRBD1 or TRBD2 (5 bases each). From germline, CDR1 is MNHNY and CDR2 SVGAGI (reference sequence). The CDR3 sequence is 14 residues long. Trimming took 5 bases from V and 4 from J, leaving 15 bases between them. The CDR3: CASSPGPDRYEQYF. In DNA, the CDR3 is TGTGCCAGCAGTCCGGGACCTGACAGATACGAGCAGTACTTC.

This clonotype was detected ten times or more. The gene calls are TRBV28 and TRBJ2-2, with 9 bases fitting TRBD2. This CDR3 is built from 16 residues. The V gene end was trimmed by 6 bases and the J gene end by 2 bases; junction bases not matched to a gene: 7. Germline V gives CDR1 MDHEN, CDR2 SYDVKM. CDR3 in DNA: TGTGCCAGCAGCGTACCGGGACTAGCAAACACCGGGGAGCTGTTTTTT. It encodes CASSVPGLANTGELFF.

This clonotype has only a few counts. The gene calls are TRBV20-1 and TRBJ2-7, with 13 bases aligning to TRBD2. Losses at the gene ends were 3 bases for V and 2 bases for J; bases not matched to a gene: 7. This CDR3 is 16 amino acids long. The germline V gene has CDR1 DFQATT and CDR2 SNEGSKA (reference sequence). The CDR3 loop is CSARGLAGSKAYEQYF. The CDR3 DNA follows: TGCAGTGCTAGGGGACTAGCGGGAAGCAAAGCCTACGAGCAGTACTTC.

The sample holds many counts of this clonotype. V is TRBV3-1 and J is TRBJ1-3; 8 bases match TRBD1. The CDR3 runs 16 residues. The V gene's germline CDR1 is LGHDT and CDR2 YNNKEL (reference sequence). V gave up 2 bases and J gave up 3 bases; unmatched junction bases: 6. CDR3 region: CASSQLAQGVGNTIYF. The DNA of the CDR3 is TGTGCCAGCAGCCAACTCGCACAGGGGGTTGGAAACACCATATATTTT.

This clonotype occurred many times. The chain recombines TRBV24-1 with TRBJ2-7; D is unclear. Germline values: CDR1 KGHDR, CDR2 SFDVKD. Trimming removed 9 bases at V and 3 bases at J, with 17 bases between. The CDR3 length is 14 residues. The CDR3 bases are TGTGCCACCGTTGGGTATCGAGATTACTACGAGCAGTACTTC. Protein sequence: CATVGYRDYYEQYF.

In this sample, this clonotype turned up a few times. This CDR3 is CASSYPTRGFTEAFF. Written as DNA, the CDR3 is TGTGCCAGCAGTTACCCGACCCGGGGCTTCACTGAAGCTTTCTTT. The chain couples TRBV6-2 or TRBV6-3 to TRBJ1-1; possibly TRBD1 for D (5 bases). The V end was cut by 2 bases, the J end by 4 bases, with 14 bases between. This CDR3 spans 15 amino acids. Germline CDR1 is MNHEY and CDR2 is SVGEGT.

The chain combines TRBV6-2 or TRBV6-3 with TRBJ2-1; TRBD2 aligns across 8 bases. The CDR3 totals 14 residues. J lost 4 bases, V lost 7 bases, and 6 bases had no gene match. Per germline, CDR1 MNHEY and CDR2 SVGEGT. CDR3 bases: TGTGCCAGCAAAAGCGGGAGACCGTACAATGAGCAGTTCTTC. Protein: CASKSGRPYNEQFF.

In its sample, this clonotype was seen a few times. This chain uses TRBV9 with TRBJ2-3; TRBD2 might be the D (6 bases). V lost 0 bases, J lost 9 bases, and 20 bases lay in between. The length of the CDR3 is 16 residues. CDR1 is SGDLS, CDR2 YYNGEE, per germline. The CDR3 spells CASSVGGSGPGGTQYF. For the CDR3, the DNA is TGTGCCAGCAGCGTAGGAGGCAGCGGACCTGGGGGGACGCAGTATTTT. Complete variable domain (other parts from reference TRBV9 and TRBJ2-3): DSGVTQTPKHLITATGQRVTLRCSPRSGDLSVYWYQQSLDQGLQFLIQYYNGEERAKGNILERFSAQQFPDLHSELNLSSLELGDSALYFCASSVGGSGPGGTQYFGPGTRLTVL.

The chain couples TRBV6-2 or TRBV6-3 to TRBJ2-1; TRBD2 matches at 8 bases. Trimming took 8 bases from V and 7 from J; bases not matched to a gene: 7. Germline loops: CDR1 MNHEY, CDR2 SVGEGT. The CDR3 is made up of 13 amino acids. CDR3 sequence: CASLSGRENEQFF. The CDR3 DNA reads as TGTGCCAGCCTGAGCGGGAGAGAGAATGAGCAGTTCTTC.

This chain joins TRBV6-6 and TRBJ2-1, with 7 bases that match TRBD1. V shed 8 bases, J shed 11 bases, and the junction held 6 bases outside the gene matches. Germline values: CDR1 MNHNY, CDR2 SVGAGI (reference sequence). The CDR3 has 11 amino acids. Written as DNA, the CDR3 is TGTGCCAGCTCTGTAAGGGGGCAGCAGTTCTTC. Translation gives CASSVRGQQFF.

J is TRBJ1-5 and V is TRBV4-3; D is perhaps TRBD1 (5 bases). Germline assignment: CDR1 LGHNA and CDR2 YSLEER. CDR3 length: 15 residues. Trimming removed 0 bases from V and 3 bases from J, with 9 bases in between. CDR3 in DNA: TGCGCCAGCAGCCAAGAGGGACGGAACAATCAGCCCCAGCATTTT. Its protein is CASSQEGRNNQPQHF.

This clonotype was seen more than once but under ten times. The genes are TRBV2 and TRBJ2-1, with 13 bases lining up with TRBD2. V lost 8 bases and J lost 5; bases outside the gene matches: 6. The CDR3 has 15 amino acids. The germline gives CDR1 SNHLY, CDR2 FYNNEI. The CDR3 sequence is CASVRLAGGDNEQFF. The CDR3 DNA follows: TGTGCCAGCGTGCGACTAGCGGGGGGAGACAATGAGCAGTTCTTC.

This chain links TRBV20-1 with TRBJ2-7; D remains unclear. The V gene's germline CDR1 is DFQATT and CDR2 SNEGSKA (reference sequence). The CDR3 covers 11 residues. V was clipped by 4 bases and J by 6 bases, with 10 bases between them. DNA of the CDR3: TGCAGTGCTATATGGGGTAGCGAGCAGTACTTC. It is translated as CSAIWGSEQYF.

V gene TRBV18 combines with J gene TRBJ2-2; possibly TRBD1 or TRBD2 for D (5 bases each). Trimming stripped 2 bases from V and 0 bases from J, with 10 bases between. Germline V gene data show CDR1 as KGHSH and CDR2 as LQKENI. The CDR3 loop spans 16 amino acids. CDR3 coding DNA: TGTGCCAGCTCACCAGCCGGGACGGCGAACACCGGGGAGCTGTTTTTT. It is translated as CASSPAGTANTGELFF.

This clonotype was counted only a few times. V usage is TRBV6-5 and J usage is TRBJ2-3; D is perhaps TRBD1 (6 bases). CDR1 and CDR2 (germline): MNHEY, SVGAGI. Trimming stripped 4 bases from V and 14 bases from J, with 13 bases between. CDR3 length equals 11 residues. The CDR3 DNA is TGTGCCAGCAGTTCAGGGGCCCAGCGGTATTTT. Translating gives CASSSGAQRYF.

This clonotype has only a few counts. The chain uses TRBV6-4 and TRBJ1-4, with 8 positions matching TRBD1. Per the germline V gene, CDR1 is MRHNA and CDR2 is SNTAGT. This CDR3 is 14 amino acids long. After removal of 5 bases from V and 7 bases from J, the junction contained 6 bases not matched to a gene. Here the CDR3 reads CASSRDRFFEKLFF. CDR3 nucleotides: TGTGCCAGCAGTCGGGACAGGTTCTTTGAAAAACTGTTTTTT.

This clonotype occurred a few times. The chain is built from TRBV2 and TRBJ1-3; no definite D call. Germline V gene lookup returns CDR1 SNHLY and CDR2 FYNNEI. The V end lost 2 bases, the J end lost 3 bases, and 8 bases lay between the germline ends. The CDR3 consists of 14 residues. CDR3 DNA: TGTGCCAGCAGTGAATTGGGAGGTGGAAACACCATATATTTT. It yields the protein CASSELGGGNTIYF. The whole variable domain, filled in from reference TRBV2 and TRBJ1-3, reads EPEVTQTPSHQVTQMGQEVILRCVPISNHLYFYWYRQILGQKVEFLVSFYNNEISEKSEIFDDQFSVERPDGSNFTLKIRSTKLEDSAMYFCASSELGGGNTIYFGEGSWLTVV.

The table lists this clonotype with many counts. This chain joins TRBV29-1 and TRBJ1-4; no reliable D call. In germline, CDR1 is SQVTM, CDR2 ANQGSEA. The length of the CDR3 is 13 residues. The V and J ends lost 0 bases and 7 bases respectively, with 9 bases between them. CDR3 DNA: TGCAGCGTTGAAGATCGCTGGCTTGAAAAACTGTTTTTT. Amino acid sequence: CSVEDRWLEKLFF.

The V and J genes are TRBV28 and TRBJ2-3; tentatively, D is TRBD1 (5 bases). CDR1 is MDHEN and CDR2 is SYDVKM in the germline V gene. The CDR3 sequence is 15 residues long. Trimming left V 1 base short and J 5 bases short, with 13 bases between. CDR3: CASSLSRQTQDTQYF. CDR3 coding DNA: TGTGCCAGCAGTTTATCGAGACAGACACAAGATACGCAGTATTTT.

The sample holds a few counts of this clonotype. The chain carries TRBV5-8 and TRBJ2-7, with 10 bases that match TRBD1. Trimming removed 3 bases from V and 0 bases from J; junction bases left unmatched: 9. This CDR3 has 17 amino acids. Per the germline V gene, CDR1 is SGHTS and CDR2 is YDEGEE. Here the CDR3 DNA reads TGTGCCAGCAGCTGGGGACAGGGGCGCGACTCCTCCTACGAGCAGTACTTC. Its translation: CASSWGQGRDSSYEQYF.

The chain employs TRBV24-1 and TRBJ2-2; TRBD1 aligns across 8 bases. Germline V gene data show CDR1 as KGHDR and CDR2 as SFDVKD. V shed 2 bases, J shed 6 bases, and the junction held 7 bases outside the gene matches. This CDR3 contains 16 residues. CDR3 loop: CATSDSQDRAAGELFF. CDR3 DNA sequence: TGTGCCACCAGTGATTCCCAGGACAGGGCAGCCGGGGAGCTGTTTTTT.

V usage is TRBV6-1 and J usage is TRBJ1-1; D is unresolved. V was cut by 6 bases and J by 6 bases, with 20 bases left in between. Germline V gene data show CDR1 as MNHNS and CDR2 as SASEGT. CDR3 size: 15 residues. The DNA of the CDR3 is TGTGCCAGCAGCTCCCTGGCAGGCCGGCAACCTGAAGCTTTCTTT. It specifies CASSSLAGRQPEAFF.

Only a few counts were recorded for this clonotype. This chain joins TRBV12-3 or TRBV12-4 and TRBJ1-4; the match to TRBD1 covers 8 bases. This CDR3 has 14 residues. After removal of 2 bases from V and 7 bases from J, the junction contained 3 bases not matched to a gene. The CDR3 nucleotides are TGTGCCAGCAGTTTAACAGGGGGTGGTGAAAAACTGTTTTTT. Translation gives CASSLTGGGEKLFF.

V and J are TRBV12-3 or TRBV12-4 and TRBJ2-7, with D perhaps matching TRBD2 (6 bases). CDR3 size: 14 residues. Trimming cost V 3 bases and J 3 bases, with 12 bases left between them. CDR3 bases: TGTGCCAGCAGTTTCGGGGGTCTAGGCTACGAGCAGTACTTC. It specifies CASSFGGLGYEQYF.